These 14 T cell receptor beta chains were all obtained from the same sample, sequenced in a study of CD8+ T cells in alopecia areata. cDNA prepared by RNA extraction and subsequent reverse transcription served as the template for sequencing. Clones were read by immunoSEQ multiplex PCR, and TCRdb kept only the in-frame ones, dropping some. This sample has roughly 250,000 clones, with roughly two thirds found just once. The starting material was CD4+ T cells sorted from blood, obtained at week 0. The origin of the receptors is a human donor with alopecia areata.

This sequence joins TRBV30 and TRBJ2-4, with 9 bases aligning to TRBD2. Germline trimming cut 2 bases from V and 9 bases from J; bases unmatched to any gene: 8. CDR1 is GTSNPN, CDR2 SVGIG, per germline (reference sequence). The CDR3 has 14 amino acids. CDR3: CAWSRLAVDVIQYF. In nucleotides, the CDR3 is TGTGCCTGGAGTAGACTAGCGGTCGATGTCATTCAGTACTTC. The entire variable domain, with the rest obtained from reference TRBV30 and TRBJ2-4, is as follows: SQTIHQWPATLVQPVGSPLSLECTVEGTSNPNLYWYRQAAGRGLQLLFYSVGIGQISSEVPQNLSASRPQDRQFILSSKKLLLSDSGFYLCAWSRLAVDVIQYFGAGTRLSVL.

Here the CDR3 reads CASRKTGSTDTQYF. CDR3 DNA: TGCGCCAGCAGGAAGACAGGGAGCACAGATACGCAGTATTTT. This chain connects TRBV4-1 to TRBJ2-3, with 7 bases identical to TRBD1. V lost 6 bases, J lost 0 bases, and 3 bases stayed unmatched. The CDR3 is 14 residues long. Germline assignment: CDR1 MGHRA and CDR2 YSYEKL.

The chain is built from TRBV6-5 and TRBJ1-4; no firm D call. Trimming removed 7 bases at V and 4 bases at J, with 10 bases between. The length of the CDR3 is 13 residues. The germline CDR1 and CDR2 sequences are MNHEY and SVGAGI. CDR3 DNA sequence: TGTGCCAGCAAGGCTTTCTATAATGAAAAACTGTTTTTT. Translated: CASKAFYNEKLFF.

This clone has just a few counts. The chain couples TRBV30 to TRBJ1-5; 9 nucleotides line up with TRBD1. Germline V CDR1 and CDR2: GTSNPN, SVGIG (reference sequence). V trimming: 5 bases; J trimming: 6 bases; junction bases outside the gene matches: 8. The CDR3 sequence is 14 residues long. Here the CDR3 reads CAWAGTGNGQPQHF. The CDR3, as DNA: TGTGCCTGGGCCGGGACAGGGAATGGTCAGCCCCAGCATTTT.

This clone was detected a few times. The genes are TRBV9 and TRBJ2-3, with 12 bases matching TRBD2. The CDR3 totals 18 residues. Germline loops: CDR1 SGDLS, CDR2 YYNGEE. Trimming cost V 3 bases and J 6 bases; bases outside gene matches: 14. For the CDR3, the DNA is TGTGCCAGCAGCGGAGCTAGCGGGGGGGCCAGCATCGGGGATACGCAGTATTTT. Translation: CASSGASGGASIGDTQYF.

This clone was seen a few times. The chain is built from TRBV18 and TRBJ1-5; TRBD1 aligns across 7 bases. Trimming cost V 5 bases and J 1 base; bases outside gene matches: 2. In germline, CDR1 is KGHSH, CDR2 LQKENI. This CDR3 is 14 amino acids long. CDR3 loop: CASSATGSNQPQHF. CDR3 DNA: TGTGCCAGCTCAGCGACAGGGAGCAATCAGCCCCAGCATTTT. Together with reference TRBV18 and TRBJ1-5, the CDR3 gives the full variable domain: NAGVMQNPRHLVRRRGQEARLRCSPMKGHSHVYWYRQLPEEGLKFMVYLQKENIIDESGMPKERFSAEFPKEGPSILRIQQVVRGDSAAYFCASSATGSNQPQHFGDGTRLSIL.

The chain carries TRBV29-1 and TRBJ1-2; tentative D call: TRBD1 (5 bases). Germline V lookup: CDR1 SQVTM, CDR2 ANQGSEA. V dropped 6 bases and J dropped 5 bases, with 16 bases sitting between them. The CDR3 has 13 amino acids. CDR3 nucleotide sequence: TGCAGCGTCCTCGGGGGTGGAGTGTATGGCTACACCTTC. Its translation is CSVLGGGVYGYTF.

This sequence joins TRBV18 and TRBJ2-1, with 7 nucleotides matching TRBD2. Looked up from germline, CDR1 is KGHSH and CDR2 is LQKENI. The CDR3 sequence is 15 residues long. V shed 4 bases, J shed 1 base, and the junction held 4 bases outside the gene matches. The CDR3 reads CASSQAGHSYNEQFF. CDR3 sequence (DNA): TGTGCCAGCTCACAAGCGGGGCATTCCTACAATGAGCAGTTCTTC.

This clone appeared a few times. The genes are TRBV25-1 and TRBJ2-1; TRBD2 matches 13 bases. CDR3 length equals 16 residues. Trimming took 3 bases from V and 5 from J; bases not matched to a gene: 4. The germline V gene encodes CDR1 MGHDK and CDR2 SYGVNS. CDR3 protein: CASSDWGLAGNNEQFF. CDR3 sequence (DNA): TGTGCCAGCAGTGACTGGGGACTAGCGGGGAACAATGAGCAGTTCTTC.

This clone was observed a few times. The chain has TRBV5-6 and TRBJ1-1; D may be TRBD1 (6 bases). Germline V lookup: CDR1 SGHDT, CDR2 YYEEEE. The V and J ends lost 4 bases and 3 bases respectively, with 10 bases between them. This CDR3 contains 13 residues. This chain's CDR3 is CASSRRGYTEAFF. CDR3 bases: TGTGCCAGCAGCCGCAGGGGTTACACTGAAGCTTTCTTT.

The chain has TRBV9 and TRBJ2-5; weak D call: TRBD1 (5 bases). The CDR3 extends over 14 amino acids. V dropped 3 bases and J dropped 5 bases, with 14 bases sitting between them. CDR1 is SGDLS and CDR2 is YYNGEE in the germline V gene. The CDR3 coding sequence is TGTGCCAGCAGCGCCGACAGTCTCGGGGAGACCCAGTACTTC. Translation gives CASSADSLGETQYF.

This clone appeared a few times. The chain carries TRBV5-5 and TRBJ2-3; D is ambiguous. V dropped 6 bases and J dropped 0 bases, with 11 bases sitting between them. CDR1 and CDR2 from the germline V gene are SGHKS and YYEKEE (reference sequence). This CDR3 comprises 14 residues. CDR3: CASTRSGSTDTQYF. The CDR3, as DNA: TGTGCCAGCACCCGATCCGGTAGCACAGATACGCAGTATTTT.

The sample holds a few counts of this clone. V is TRBV7-9 and J is TRBJ1-1, with a weak D call TRBD1 (5 bases). The germline CDR1 and CDR2 sequences are SEHNR and FQNEAQ (reference sequence). V was clipped by 6 bases and J by 1 base, with 12 bases between them. This CDR3 has 14 residues. Here the CDR3 reads CASRPDRRNTEAFF. CDR3 coding DNA: TGTGCCAGCAGACCCGACAGAAGGAACACTGAAGCTTTCTTT.

This clone was recorded only once. The chain links TRBV29-1 to TRBJ1-1; D may be TRBD1 (5 bases). Germline V CDR1 and CDR2: SQVTM, ANQGSEA. Trimming stripped 4 bases from V and 2 bases from J, with 11 bases between. This CDR3 region has 13 residues. CDR3: CSVGGTVNTEAFF. The CDR3 DNA follows: TGCAGCGTTGGGGGGACGGTAAACACTGAAGCTTTCTTT.